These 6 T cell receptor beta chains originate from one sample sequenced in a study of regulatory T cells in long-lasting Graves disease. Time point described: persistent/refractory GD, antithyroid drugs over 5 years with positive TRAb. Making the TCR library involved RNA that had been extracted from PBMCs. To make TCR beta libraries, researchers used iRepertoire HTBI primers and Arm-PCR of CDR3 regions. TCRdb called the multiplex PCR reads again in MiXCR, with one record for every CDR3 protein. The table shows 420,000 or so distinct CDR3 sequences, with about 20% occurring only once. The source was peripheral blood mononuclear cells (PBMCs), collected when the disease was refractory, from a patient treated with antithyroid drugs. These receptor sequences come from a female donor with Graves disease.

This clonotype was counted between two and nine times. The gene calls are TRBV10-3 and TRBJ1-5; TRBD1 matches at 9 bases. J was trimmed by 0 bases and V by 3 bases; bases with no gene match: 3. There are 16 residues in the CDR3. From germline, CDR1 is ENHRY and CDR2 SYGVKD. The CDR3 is CAISDIQGASNQPQHF. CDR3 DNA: TGTGCCATCAGTGACATACAGGGGGCTAGCAATCAGCCCCAGCATTTT.

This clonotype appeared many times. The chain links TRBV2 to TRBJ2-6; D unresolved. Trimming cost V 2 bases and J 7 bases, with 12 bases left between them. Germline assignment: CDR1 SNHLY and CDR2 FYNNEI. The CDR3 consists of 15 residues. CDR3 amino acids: CASSEREIVANVLTF. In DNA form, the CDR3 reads TGTGCCAGCAGTGAAAGGGAAATTGTCGCCAACGTCCTGACTTTC.

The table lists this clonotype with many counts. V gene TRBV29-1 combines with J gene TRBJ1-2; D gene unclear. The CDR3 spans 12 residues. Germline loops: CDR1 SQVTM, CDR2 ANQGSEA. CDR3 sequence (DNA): TGCAGTACCCTGGCAGGAAACTATGGCTACACCTTC. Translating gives CSTLAGNYGYTF.

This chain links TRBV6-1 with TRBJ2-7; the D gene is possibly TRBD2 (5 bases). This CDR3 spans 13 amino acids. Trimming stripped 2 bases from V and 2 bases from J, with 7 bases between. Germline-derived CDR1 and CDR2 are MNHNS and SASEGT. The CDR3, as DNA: TGTGCCAGCAGTGAATCCGGGACCTACGAGCAGTACTTC. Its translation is CASSESGTYEQYF.

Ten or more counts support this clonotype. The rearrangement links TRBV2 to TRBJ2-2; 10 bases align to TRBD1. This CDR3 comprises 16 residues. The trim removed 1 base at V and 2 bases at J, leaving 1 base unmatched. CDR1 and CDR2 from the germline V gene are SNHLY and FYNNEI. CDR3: CASSEGDRGNTGELFF. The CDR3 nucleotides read TGTGCCAGCAGTGAAGGGGACAGGGGCAACACCGGGGAGCTGTTTTTT. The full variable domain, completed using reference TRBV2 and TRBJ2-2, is EPEVTQTPSHQVTQMGQEVILRCVPISNHLYFYWYRQILGQKVEFLVSFYNNEISEKSEIFDDQFSVERPDGSNFTLKIRSTKLEDSAMYFCASSEGDRGNTGELFFGEGSRLTVL.

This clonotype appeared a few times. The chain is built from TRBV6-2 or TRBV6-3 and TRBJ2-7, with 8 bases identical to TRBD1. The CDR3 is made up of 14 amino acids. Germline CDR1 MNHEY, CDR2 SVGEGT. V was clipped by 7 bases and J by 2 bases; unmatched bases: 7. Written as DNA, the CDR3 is TGTGCCAGCACCCGGACAGGGCATCCCTACGAGCAGTACTTC. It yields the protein CASTRTGHPYEQYF.